This T cell receptor (beta chain) comes out of a study of patients and donors after allogeneic stem cell transplantation. The CDR3 sequence is 14 residues long. V was cut by 4 bases and J by 5 bases, with 14 bases left in between. Germline lookup yields CDR1 MDHEN and CDR2 SYDVKM. TCRdb itself ran the RT-PCR reads through MiXCR, one entry per CDR3 protein. Here the sample spans some 880,000 distinct CDR3 sequences, roughly 17% being singletons. The TCR comes from a human donor who was either an allogeneic HSCT recipient or a stem cell or donor lymphocyte infusion donor (not recorded which). It is not recorded whose cells these are; they may come from a transplant donor. This chain joins TRBV28 and TRBJ2-5; perhaps TRBD2 as D (6 bases). The specimen was blood, either unsorted or a sorted T cell fraction (not recorded which). The CDR3: CASSYHGSGETQYF. The DNA for the CDR3 is TGTGCCAGCAGTTACCACGGGAGCGGGGAGACCCAGTACTTC.